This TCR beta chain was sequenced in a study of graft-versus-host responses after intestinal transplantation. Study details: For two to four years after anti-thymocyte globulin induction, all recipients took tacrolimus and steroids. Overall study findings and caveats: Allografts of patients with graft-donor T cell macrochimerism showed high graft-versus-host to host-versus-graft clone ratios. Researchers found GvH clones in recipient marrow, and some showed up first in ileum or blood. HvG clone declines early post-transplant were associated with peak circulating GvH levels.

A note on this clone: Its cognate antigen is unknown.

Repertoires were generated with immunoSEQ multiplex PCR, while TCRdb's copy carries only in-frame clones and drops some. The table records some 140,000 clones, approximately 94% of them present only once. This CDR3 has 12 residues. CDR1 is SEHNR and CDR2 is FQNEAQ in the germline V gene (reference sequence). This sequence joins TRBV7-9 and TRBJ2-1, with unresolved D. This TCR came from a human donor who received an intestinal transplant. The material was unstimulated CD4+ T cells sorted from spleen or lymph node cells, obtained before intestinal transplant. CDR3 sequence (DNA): TGTGCAGTCAAGGGCGATAGGAATGAGCAGTTCTTC. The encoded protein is CAVKGDRNEQFF.